Listed below are T cell receptor beta chains from one sample, sequenced in a study of CD8 T cells in Susac syndrome. A single record per CDR3 protein comes from TCRdb applying MiXCR to the immunoSEQ multiplex PCR reads. The profile shows about 200,000 distinct CDR3 sequences, about 95% of them singletons. Material for sequencing was CD4+ T cells from PBMCs. The receptors stem from a human donor in good health. Both conserved end residues are part of each CDR3. A D gene is named only where the DNA matches it firmly. Some rows mark clone size as missing; the rest say once, few, many or name a class of expanded clone.

-,TRBJ1-4,TRBV3-1,-,TGTGCCAGCAGCCAACCGAGGGAAAAACTGTTTTTT,CASSQPREKLFF
-,TRBJ2-2,TRBV2,-,TGTGCCAGCAGTCAAGACAGGTTGAACACCGGGGAGCTGTTTTTT,CASSQDRLNTGELFF
-,TRBJ1-2,TRBV29-1,TRBD1,TGCAGCGTTATAGGGGACAGCTATGGCTACACCTTC,CSVIGDSYGYTF
-,TRBJ2-4,TRBV29-1,-,TGCAGCGCCTCGGACAGTAAAATTCAGTACTTC,CSASDSKIQYF
once,TRBJ1-2,TRBV29-1,-,TGCAGCGTTATGGGGGGCGATGGCTACACCTTC,CSVMGGDGYTF
-,TRBJ2-7,TRBV20-1,TRBD1,TGCAGTGCTGCAGACGGGACAGGGTCCTACGAGCAGTACTTC,CSAADGTGSYEQYF
-,TRBJ2-1,TRBV3-1,-,TGTGCCAGCAGCCAAGTAATCGACGGGCATGAGCAGTTCTTC,CASSQVIDGHEQFF
-,TRBJ1-5,TRBV5-1,TRBD1,TGCGCCAGCAGTAACGGACAGGGCGACCAGCCCCAGCATTTT,CASSNGQGDQPQHF
-,TRBJ1-2,TRBV27,TRBD1,TGTGCCAGCAGTCCGACAGGGGGGACAAGAAGCTACACCTTC,CASSPTGGTRSYTF
-,TRBJ1-1,TRBV6-6,-,TGTGCCAGCAGTAACGGGAGGTACACTGAAGCTTTCTTT,CASSNGRYTEAFF
-,TRBJ2-1,TRBV27,-,TGTGCCAGCAGTTTAACGCGGATCAGTGAGCAGTTCTTC,CASSLTRISEQFF
-,TRBJ2-1,TRBV28,TRBD2,TGTGCCAGCAGTCTCTTAACTAGCGGGAGTCGGGAGTTCTTC,CASSLLTSGSREFF
once,TRBJ2-1,TRBV20-1,-,TGCAGTGCTAGAGGCCCAGCGGATACCTACAATGAGCAGTTCTTC,CSARGPADTYNEQFF
once,TRBJ1-1,TRBV20-1,-,TGCAGTGCTAGGGAGGACACTGAAGCTTTCTTT,CSAREDTEAFF
-,TRBJ2-2,TRBV27,-,TGTGCCAGCAGTTTAGTACGAGGAGTTGGGACCGGGGAGCTGTTTTTT,CASSLVRGVGTGELFF
-,TRBJ2-5,TRBV7-9,-,TGTGCCAGCAGCCCGAGGTTGGAGACCCAGTACTTC,CASSPRLETQYF
-,TRBJ2-5,TRBV27,TRBD1,TGTGCCAGCAGCCTAGACAGGGTTCCTGAGACCCAGTACTTC,CASSLDRVPETQYF
-,TRBJ2-1,TRBV7-9,TRBD1,TGTGCCTCCGCGGGACAGGGATACAATGAGCAGTTCTTC,CASAGQGYNEQFF
-,TRBJ2-5,TRBV6-5,-,TGTGCCAGCAGCCACCCCGGCGAGACCCAGTACTTC,CASSHPGETQYF
-,TRBJ2-6,TRBV18,-,TGTGCCAGCTCACCTTCCGACATGGGGTCTGGGGCCAACGTCCTGACTTTC,CASSPSDMGSGANVLTF
-,TRBJ2-1,TRBV10-3,TRBD2,TGTGCCATCACTCAGAACCTAGCGGGAGGGAATGAGCAGTTCTTC,CAITQNLAGGNEQFF
once,TRBJ2-2,TRBV20-1,TRBD2,TGCAGTGCCGGTAGCGGGAGGGCCCTTATCGGGGAGCTGTTTTTT,CSAGSGRALIGELFF
-,TRBJ2-6,TRBV5-6,-,TGTGCCAGCAGCCACCCAGGGAGGAACTCTGGGGCCAACGTCCTGACTTTC,CASSHPGRNSGANVLTF
-,TRBJ2-3,TRBV27,-,TGTGCCAGCAGGCCAGACGCCGTGGATACGCAGTATTTT,CASRPDAVDTQYF
-,TRBJ1-2,TRBV20-1,TRBD1,TGCAGTGCCAGGGGAGGGGGCGACTATGGCTACACCTTC,CSARGGGDYGYTF
-,TRBJ2-2,TRBV19,TRBD1,TGTGCCAGTAGGGCAGGGGGAGCCACCGGGGAGCTGTTTTTT,CASRAGGATGELFF
-,TRBJ2-5,TRBV6-6,-,TGTGCCAGTACAGGGGAGGGAGAGACCCAGTACTTC,CASTGEGETQYF
-,TRBJ2-3,TRBV5-1,TRBD1,TGCGCCAGCAGCTTGGACCTCAGGACAGGGACAGATACGCAGTATTTT,CASSLDLRTGTDTQYF
-,TRBJ1-1,TRBV20-1,-,TGCAGTGCTCGGGCTAGGGGAATGCTCACTGAAGCTTTCTTT,CSARARGMLTEAFF
-,TRBJ2-1,TRBV23-1,-,TGCGCCAGCCCGCTGGACCCCGAGAGAGGTGAGCAGTTCTTC,CASPLDPERGEQFF
-,TRBJ2-1,TRBV6-5,-,TGTGCCAGCAGCAGCGGGCTAAGCTCCTACAATGAGCAGTTCTTC,CASSSGLSSYNEQFF
-,TRBJ2-1,TRBV7-2,-,TGTGCCAGCAGCGAGGGTCTGGAGCAGTTCTTC,CASSEGLEQFF
-,TRBJ1-2,TRBV28,-,TGTGCCAGCAGTCCCCCTCGGACAGATTCGGATGGCTACACCTTC,CASSPPRTDSDGYTF
-,TRBJ2-1,TRBV3-1,TRBD2,TGTGCCAGCAGCCAAGAATACGGAGCGGGACCGAACAATGAGCAGTTCTTC,CASSQEYGAGPNNEQFF
-,TRBJ1-6,TRBV5-6,-,TGTGCCAGCAGCTTGATCAGTTTAAATTCACCCCTCCACTTT,CASSLISLNSPLHF
-,TRBJ2-3,TRBV20-1,-,TGCAGTGCCCCTCCCTATAGCAGCACAGATACGCAGTATTTT,CSAPPYSSTDTQYF
-,TRBJ2-5,TRBV20-1,-,TGCAGTGCCGCCACGAAGGGGATCCAGACCCAGTACTTC,CSAATKGIQTQYF
-,TRBJ2-5,TRBV18,-,TGTGCCAGCTCACCGAGGGGTGGTGAGACCCAGTACTTC,CASSPRGGETQYF